This TCR beta chain was sequenced during a study of technical replicates of blood from a few donors. Sequencing was performed with immunoSEQ multiplex PCR; in TCRdb, only in-frame clones are kept and a portion is missing. The repertoire consists of around 89,000 clones, with around 95% occurring once and the leading ten covering 0.2% to 0.25%. The TCR sequence derives from a human donor in good health. Sequencing input: T cells isolated from PBMCs.

CDR3 sequence reads: CASSLVGGGAAFEQFF. The CDR3 nucleotides are TGTGCCAGCAGCTTGGTCGGCGGGGGGGCTGCCTTTGAGCAGTTCTTC. The chain carries TRBV5-4 and TRBJ2-1; TRBD2 aligns across 9 bases. Trimming took 0 bases from V and 9 from J; bases not matched to a gene: 10. CDR1 SGHNT and CDR2 YYREEE come from the germline V gene (reference sequence). This CDR3 comprises 16 residues. Based on the CDR3 plus reference TRBV5-4 and TRBJ2-1, the full variable domain is ETGVTQSPTHLIKTRGQQVTLRCSSQSGHNTVSWYQQALGQGPQFIFQYYREEENGRGNFPPRFSGLQFPNYSSELNVNALELDDSALYLCASSLVGGGAAFEQFFGPGTRLTVL.